These T cell receptor beta chains were read from a single sample in a study of blood T cells in healthy people across ages. MiXCR, applied by TCRdb to the 5' RACE reads, yields one record per CDR3 protein. The sample lists about 1.4 million distinct CDR3 sequences; roughly 64% were seen once. The sequenced sample consisted of blood. The receptors shown here come from a man between 18 and 29 years old in good health. Each CDR3 is given with its conserved first and last residue. Each record gives: V gene, clone size, D gene, J gene, CDR3 protein, CDR3 DNA. A D gene is named only where the DNA matches it firmly. Only some rows state a clone size, as once, few, many or a class for expanded clones.

TRBV3-1,.,.,TRBJ2-3,CASSQDRTGDGTDTQYF,TGTGCCAGCAGCCAAGATCGGACCGGGGATGGCACAGATACGCAGTATTTT
TRBV6-5,.,.,TRBJ2-7,CASTPRSGEQYF,TGTGCCAGCACCCCAAGGTCGGGCGAGCAGTACTTC
TRBV4-3,.,.,TRBJ2-6,CASSPFRSGANVLTF,TGCGCCAGCAGCCCCTTCCGCTCTGGGGCCAACGTCCTGACTTTC
TRBV4-2,few,TRBD1,TRBJ1-1,CASSQTGAEAFF,TGTGCCAGCAGTCAAACAGGGGCTGAAGCTTTCTTT
TRBV20-1,.,.,TRBJ2-1,CSAIVSGPIGEQFF,TGCAGTGCTATCGTCAGCGGACCGATCGGGGAGCAGTTCTTC
TRBV7-8,.,.,TRBJ1-6,CASSFGVSSHSPLHF,TGTGCCAGCAGCTTTGGCGTCTCTAGCCATTCACCCCTCCACTTT
TRBV7-9,.,TRBD1,TRBJ1-2,CASSQTFGTDYGYTF,TGTGCCAGCAGCCAAACGTTTGGGACAGACTATGGCTACACCTTC
TRBV5-1,.,TRBD1,TRBJ2-5,CASSLEDRRSETQYF,TGCGCCAGCAGCTTGGAGGACAGGCGGTCAGAGACCCAGTACTTC
TRBV4-1,few,.,TRBJ2-3,CASSRTTSRTDTQYF,TGCGCCAGCAGCCGAACGACTAGTAGGACAGATACGCAGTATTTT
TRBV3-1,.,TRBD2,TRBJ2-1,CASSQGYPVTSGRIYEQFF,TGTGCCAGCAGCCAAGGTTATCCCGTTACTAGCGGGAGAATCTATGAGCAGTTCTTC
TRBV5-1,.,.,TRBJ2-1,CASSLGISGENNEQFF,TGCGCCAGCAGCTTGGGGATTAGCGGTGAAAACAATGAGCAGTTCTTC
TRBV2,.,.,TRBJ1-2,CASSDGKATLLGGYTF,TGTGCCAGCAGTGACGGAAAAGCGACGCTGCTAGGGGGCTACACCTTC
TRBV4-1,.,.,TRBJ2-6,CASSQLTRNVLTF,TGCGCCAGCAGCCAGCTAACACGTAACGTCCTGACTTTC
TRBV21-1,.,.,TRBJ2-7,CASSKLGREQYF,TGTGCCAGCAGCAAATTGGGCAGAGAGCAGTACTTC
TRBV7-2,.,TRBD1,TRBJ1-2,CASSLGQGLGVGYTF,TGTGCCAGCAGCCTCGGACAGGGTCTAGGTGTTGGCTACACCTTC
TRBV4-3,.,.,TRBJ2-7,CASSQDQSFYNEQYF,TGCGCCAGCAGCCAAGATCAATCTTTCTACAATGAGCAGTACTTC
TRBV5-1,.,TRBD1,TRBJ2-1,CASSLGSAGGSFYEQFF,TGCGCCAGCAGCTTGGGGTCGGCAGGGGGATCTTTTTATGAGCAGTTCTTC
TRBV27,few,.,TRBJ2-7,CASTFQAEVYEQYF,TGTGCCAGCACCTTCCAGGCCGAAGTCTACGAGCAGTACTTC
TRBV27,.,TRBD2,TRBJ2-7,CASSLAAGGPGEQYF,TGTGCCAGCAGTTTGGCCGCGGGAGGGCCGGGGGAGCAGTACTTC
TRBV19,.,TRBD1,TRBJ2-6,CASSPTGGPGANVLTF,TGTGCCAGTAGCCCAACAGGGGGCCCTGGGGCCAACGTCCTGACTTTC
TRBV7-9,.,TRBD1,TRBJ2-1,CASSGQGDHYNEQFF,TGTGCCAGCAGCGGACAGGGGGACCACTACAATGAGCAGTTCTTC
TRBV7-2,.,TRBD2,TRBJ2-2,CASSPRLAGTNTGELFF,TGTGCCAGCAGCCCAAGACTAGCGGGCACGAACACCGGGGAGCTGTTTTTT
TRBV5-1,.,.,TRBJ2-5,CASSYFRSPSEETQYF,TGCGCCAGCAGCTATTTCCGGAGCCCAAGCGAAGAGACCCAGTACTTC
TRBV28,.,TRBD1,TRBJ2-2,CASSSPNRGRDTGELFF,TGTGCCAGCAGTTCGCCCAACAGGGGGCGGGACACCGGGGAGCTGTTTTTT
TRBV4-1,.,.,TRBJ1-2,CASSQDVQLGYTF,TGCGCCAGCAGCCAAGACGTACAGCTCGGCTACACCTTC
TRBV4-1,.,TRBD1,TRBJ2-7,CASSQIRGLSYEQYF,TGCGCCAGCAGCCAAATCAGGGGGCTCTCCTACGAGCAGTACTTC
TRBV20-1,few,TRBD2,TRBJ2-4,CSANLAGRPNIQYF,TGCAGTGCTAACCTAGCGGGACGCCCAAACATTCAGTACTTC
TRBV4-1,.,.,TRBJ1-4,CASSQDRSGEKLFF,TGCGCCAGCAGCCAAGATAGGTCCGGCGAAAAACTGTTTTTT
TRBV29-1,.,.,TRBJ2-7,CSVVLLSSYEQYF,TGCAGCGTTGTCCTACTAAGCTCCTACGAGCAGTACTTC
TRBV29-1,.,TRBD1,TRBJ1-2,CSAERQGRGYTF,TGCAGCGCCGAGAGACAGGGGCGGGGCTACACCTTC
TRBV6-2/TRBV6-3,few,TRBD2,TRBJ2-7,CASRTSGVDEQYF,TGTGCCAGCAGAACTAGCGGGGTTGACGAGCAGTACTTC
TRBV29-1,.,TRBD1,TRBJ2-7,CSTRDRGDEQYF,TGCAGCACACGGGACAGGGGGGACGAGCAGTACTTC
TRBV18,.,.,TRBJ2-3,CASSPSPADTQYF,TGTGCCAGCTCACCCAGTCCAGCAGATACGCAGTATTTT
TRBV7-2,few,TRBD1,TRBJ1-1,CASSLWDREGGTEAFF,TGTGCCAGCAGCTTATGGGACAGGGAGGGAGGCACTGAAGCTTTCTTT
TRBV6-1,.,.,TRBJ1-2,CASSPSGRPGYGYTF,TGTGCCAGCAGTCCCTCGGGACGACCAGGCTATGGCTACACCTTC
TRBV3-1,.,.,TRBJ2-5,CASSQRWETQYF,TGTGCCAGCAGCCAAAGGTGGGAGACCCAGTACTTC
TRBV4-1,few,.,TRBJ2-7,CASSQVPAGAYEQYF,TGCGCCAGCAGCCAAGTTCCCGCCGGGGCCTACGAGCAGTACTTC
TRBV10-3,.,TRBD2,TRBJ2-1,CAISDASGNPNEQFF,TGTGCCATCAGTGATGCGAGCGGGAACCCCAATGAGCAGTTCTTC
TRBV9,.,.,TRBJ1-6,CASSVVNSPLHF,TGTGCCAGCAGCGTAGTGAATTCACCCCTCCACTTT
TRBV7-9,.,TRBD2,TRBJ2-5,CAAGDQETQYF,TGTGCCGCGGGGGATCAAGAGACCCAGTACTTC
TRBV29-1,many,.,TRBJ2-3,CSVELSGEITDTQYF,TGCAGCGTTGAATTGAGTGGGGAGATCACAGATACGCAGTATTTT
TRBV4-1,few,TRBD1,TRBJ1-4,CASSQDLGTGRNEKLFF,TGCGCCAGCAGCCAAGATCTCGGGACAGGGCGTAATGAAAAACTGTTTTTT
TRBV7-8,.,.,TRBJ2-7,CASGLLGGSDEQYF,TGTGCCAGCGGCTTACTAGGGGGGTCGGACGAGCAGTACTTC
TRBV14,few,.,TRBJ2-5,CASSQDLYQETQYF,TGTGCCAGCAGCCAAGACCTTTACCAAGAGACCCAGTACTTC
TRBV27,once,.,TRBJ1-2,CASIRRANYGYTF,TGTGCCAGCATAAGGCGTGCTAACTATGGCTACACCTTC
TRBV3-1,few,.,TRBJ2-7,CASSQQPWLQVDEQYF,TGTGCCAGCAGCCAGCAGCCTTGGCTCCAGGTCGACGAGCAGTACTTC
TRBV12-3/TRBV12-4,.,.,TRBJ2-7,CASSLRDSMPGEQYF,TGTGCCAGCAGTTTGCGGGACAGTATGCCTGGCGAGCAGTACTTC
TRBV27,.,.,TRBJ1-2,CASSLSPRTAWVGYTF,TGTGCCAGCAGTTTGTCGCCTAGGACAGCATGGGTAGGCTACACCTTC
TRBV7-6,.,.,TRBJ2-7,CASSSRNLGEGEQYF,TGTGCCAGCAGCTCCCGAAATCTGGGTGAGGGCGAGCAGTACTTC
TRBV3-1,many,.,TRBJ2-1,CASSQVPPPSSYNEQFF,TGTGCCAGCAGCCAAGTTCCGCCCCCCAGCTCCTACAATGAGCAGTTCTTC
TRBV6-1,.,.,TRBJ1-2,CASRVSPNYGYTF,TGTGCCAGCAGGGTTTCACCCAACTATGGCTACACCTTC
TRBV6-5,few,.,TRBJ2-5,CASSYDIQETQYF,TGTGCCAGCAGTTACGACATTCAAGAGACCCAGTACTTC
TRBV19,.,.,TRBJ2-1,CASSIVAEYNEQFF,TGTGCCAGTAGTATAGTTGCCGAGTACAATGAGCAGTTCTTC
TRBV25-1,.,TRBD1,TRBJ2-3,CASGDRGRDTQYF,TGTGCCAGCGGCGACAGGGGAAGAGATACGCAGTATTTT
TRBV15,.,TRBD2,TRBJ2-2,CATSHTSGRFAGELFF,TGTGCCACCAGCCACACTAGCGGGAGGTTTGCCGGGGAGCTGTTTTTT
TRBV7-9,.,TRBD2,TRBJ2-5,CASSAGGMSETQYF,TGTGCCAGCAGTGCGGGGGGTATGTCGGAGACCCAGTACTTC
TRBV20-1,.,.,TRBJ1-1,CSAQRPDTEAFF,TGCAGTGCTCAAAGGCCGGACACTGAAGCTTTCTTT
TRBV4-1,.,TRBD1,TRBJ2-7,CASSQERGRTYEQYF,TGCGCCAGCAGCCAAGAGAGGGGGCGGACCTACGAGCAGTACTTC